A single sample gave rise to the 5 T cell receptor beta chains below, sequenced in a study of blood T cell repertoires in COVID-19 (dated by TCRdb to the early 2020s). Preparation of the library involved the immunoSEQ multiplex PCR assay. This is the immuneACCESS table as TCRdb keeps it, with only in-frame sequences that have V and J called. A part of the clones is gone; compared with another copy, unresolved V genes explain less than half, and the rest is unexplained. The sample table lists roughly 310,000 clones, around 91% of them with a count of one. Around 9.5% of the sample is held by the ten biggest clonotypes. The sample comprised PBMCs or T cells enriched from blood (not recorded which). Receptors were obtained from a woman aged 40 to 55 who had recovered from COVID-19.

The chain couples TRBV19 to TRBJ2-3; 9 positions match TRBD2. The CDR3 contains 15 residues. Germline lookup yields CDR1 LNHDA and CDR2 SQIVND (reference sequence). Trimming at V came to 2 bases and at J to 5 bases, leaving 5 bases not matched to a gene. CDR3: CASSINSGSRDTQYF. CDR3 in DNA: TGTGCCAGTAGTATAAATAGCGGGAGTAGAGATACGCAGTATTTT.

The rearrangement links TRBV7-2 to TRBJ2-7; D not certain. The germline V gene has CDR1 SGHTA and CDR2 FQGNSA. The CDR3 consists of 13 residues. The V end lost 1 base, the J end lost 4 bases, and 8 bases lay between the germline ends. CDR3 nucleotides: TGTGCCAGCAGCTTAGAACCTACTTACGAGCAGTACTTC. This translates into CASSLEPTYEQYF.

In its sample, this clone was seen once. The rearrangement links TRBV10-2 to TRBJ2-1; no definite D call. This CDR3 contains 15 residues. The germline V gene encodes CDR1 WSHSY and CDR2 SAAADI. The V and J ends lost 0 bases and 4 bases respectively, with 10 bases between them. The CDR3 DNA follows: TGCGCCAGCAGTGAGTCGGGCAGCTTGTACAATGAGCAGTTCTTC. Its protein product is CASSESGSLYNEQFF.

The rearrangement uses TRBV5-1 and TRBJ2-5, with 10 positions matching TRBD1. The junction had 6 bases not matched to a gene; V was cut back by 0 bases and J by 7 bases. The CDR3 totals 15 residues. In germline, CDR1 is SGHRS, CDR2 YFSETQ. The CDR3 sequence is CASSLGQGAGGTQYF. The CDR3 DNA reads as TGCGCCAGCAGCTTGGGACAGGGGGCAGGCGGGACCCAGTACTTC. The full variable domain, its missing parts supplied by reference TRBV5-1 and TRBJ2-5, is KAGVTQTPRYLIKTRGQQVTLSCSPISGHRSVSWYQQTPGQGLQFLFEYFSETQRNKGNFPGRFSGRQFSNSRSEMNVSTLELGDSALYLCASSLGQGAGGTQYFGPGTRLLVL.

V gene TRBV20-1 combines with J gene TRBJ1-5; D is undetermined. The CDR3 spans 15 residues. Germline CDR1 and CDR2: DFQATT and SNEGSKA (reference sequence). V lost 3 bases to trimming and J lost 3 bases, with 15 bases between them. The CDR3, as DNA: TGCAGTGCTAGTATCGGGTACGGAGCCAATCAGCCCCAGCATTTT. This translates into CSASIGYGANQPQHF.